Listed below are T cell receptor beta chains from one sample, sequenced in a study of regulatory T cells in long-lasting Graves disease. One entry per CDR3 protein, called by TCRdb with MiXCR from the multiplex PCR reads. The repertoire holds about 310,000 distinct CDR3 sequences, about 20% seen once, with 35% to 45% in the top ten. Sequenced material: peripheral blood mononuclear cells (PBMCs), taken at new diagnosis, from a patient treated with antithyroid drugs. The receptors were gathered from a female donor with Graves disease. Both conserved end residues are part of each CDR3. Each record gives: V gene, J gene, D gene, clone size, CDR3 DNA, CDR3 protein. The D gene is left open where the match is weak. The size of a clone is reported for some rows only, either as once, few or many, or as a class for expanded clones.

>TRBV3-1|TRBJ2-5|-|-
TGTGCCAGCAGCCAGGACGGGACGGGCGGCCAAGAGACCCAGTACTTC
CASSQDGTGGQETQYF
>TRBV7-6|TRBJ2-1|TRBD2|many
TGTGCCAGCAGCTTAGCGCTAGGAGGACTAGCGGGACCCCGCCCCGGGGATGAGCAGTTCTTC
CASSLALGGLAGPRPGDEQFF
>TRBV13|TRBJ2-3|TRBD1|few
TGTGCCAGCAGCTTTCAGGACAGGGGGCGCGTATCAGATACGCAGTATTTT
CASSFQDRGRVSDTQYF
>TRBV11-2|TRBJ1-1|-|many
TGTGCCAGCAGGCGAACCTCCTCGTGGGCTTTCTTT
CASRRTSSWAFF
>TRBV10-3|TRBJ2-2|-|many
TGTGCCATCAGCTTGGCAGGGGCTGGAGTGGTCAGGGAGCTGTTTTTT
CAISLAGAGVVRELFF
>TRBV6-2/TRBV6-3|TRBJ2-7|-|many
TGTGCCAGCAGTTACTCGGGGGGTATAGAAATTGATTTGGCCTACGAGCAGTACTTC
CASSYSGGIEIDLAYEQYF
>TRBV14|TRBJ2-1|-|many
TGTGCCAGCAGCCAAGATCGCCGGGGCGTAGCGGTGTCCAATGAGCAGTTCTTC
CASSQDRRGVAVSNEQFF
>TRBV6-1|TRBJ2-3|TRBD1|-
TGTGCCAGCAGGACAGGGGTCAGCACAGATACGCAGTATTTT
CASRTGVSTDTQYF
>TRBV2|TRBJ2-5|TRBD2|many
TGTGCCAGCAGGGAAACACTAGCGGGTAACCAAGAGACCCAGTACTTC
CASRETLAGNQETQYF
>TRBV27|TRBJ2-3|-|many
TGTGCCAGCAGTTTAGGGCGCACAGATACGCAGTATTTT
CASSLGRTDTQYF
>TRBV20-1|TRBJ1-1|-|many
TGCAGTGCTAGAACGACGAGGGACACTGAAGCCTTCTTT
CSARTTRDTEAFF